Shown below are 20 T cell receptor beta chains from a single sample sequenced in a study of OX40 agonist ivuxolimab in advanced cancers. The method was immunoSEQ multiplex PCR; TCRdb's version includes in-frame clones alone and lacks a portion of them. In the table there are about 25,000 clones, around 75% of which are singletons. The starting material was CD4+ or CD8+ T cells sorted from blood, obtained in a trial of the OX40 agonist ivuxolimab. These receptors were obtained from an adult with an advanced solid tumor such as melanoma, head and neck, liver or kidney cancer.

The V gene is TRBV4-1, the J gene TRBJ1-3, with D possibly being TRBD1 (6 bases). This CDR3 spans 15 amino acids. Germline V gives CDR1 MGHRA, CDR2 YSYEKL. Trimming pared 1 base from V and 4 bases from J, leaving 11 bases between. For the CDR3, the DNA is TGCGCCAGCAGCCAAGCCAGGGGCGCCGGAAACACCATATATTTT. It translates to CASSQARGAGNTIYF.

This sequence joins TRBV12-5 and TRBJ1-4, with TRBD1 matching over 7 bases. Germline CDR1 is LGHNT and CDR2 is FRNRAP. The CDR3 contains 14 residues. The ends lost 6 bases at V and 8 bases at J; junction bases unmatched: 9. Written as DNA, the CDR3 is TGTGCTAGTGGGCGAGGGGGCGCTTGGGAAAAACTGTTTTTT. This translates into CASGRGGAWEKLFF.

A few counts support this clone. This rearrangement joins TRBV6-6 to TRBJ2-1; D is ambiguous. The CDR3 extends over 14 amino acids. Germline lookup yields CDR1 MNHNY and CDR2 SVGAGI (reference sequence). Trimming left V 6 bases short and J 6 bases short, with 15 bases between. CDR3 in amino acids: CASRPIKFGNEQFF. CDR3 nucleotide sequence: TGTGCCAGCAGGCCGATTAAGTTCGGCAATGAGCAGTTCTTC.

The genes are TRBV27 and TRBJ1-1; 9 bases align to TRBD1. The CDR3 spans 17 residues. V lost 2 bases, J lost 2 bases, and 9 bases stayed unmatched. Looked up from germline, CDR1 is MNHEY and CDR2 is SMNVEV (reference sequence). CDR3 sequence: CASSLTGGAPINTEAFF. DNA for the CDR3: TGTGCCAGCAGTTTAACAGGGGGCGCACCCATTAACACTGAAGCTTTCTTT.

This CDR3 reads CASSYTHSYEQYF. The CDR3 DNA reads as TGTGCCAGTAGTTACACCCACTCCTACGAGCAGTACTTC. The chain recombines TRBV19 with TRBJ2-7; D ambiguous. The CDR3 sequence is 13 residues long. With 5 bases removed from V and 0 bases from J, the gap between germline ends came to 8 bases. Germline V gene sequence: CDR1 LNHDA, CDR2 SQIVND (reference sequence).

V and J are TRBV5-1 and TRBJ2-1; 7 bases match TRBD1. J lost 14 bases, V lost 3 bases, and 8 bases had no gene match. CDR3 length: 12 residues. Germline CDR1 SGHRS, CDR2 YFSETQ. The CDR3 region is CASSSDRVGKFF. Written as DNA, the CDR3 is TGCGCCAGCAGCTCTGACAGGGTCGGTAAGTTCTTC.

This chain uses TRBV11-2 with TRBJ2-7, with 8 bases matching TRBD1. V lost 5 bases, J lost 0 bases, and 3 bases stayed unmatched. CDR1 is SGHAT and CDR2 is FQNNGV in the germline V gene. The CDR3 spans 14 residues. In DNA, the CDR3 is TGTGCCAGCAGCATCGGACAGGGCTCCTACGAGCAGTACTTC. Translating it yields CASSIGQGSYEQYF.

This chain uses TRBV30 with TRBJ2-7, with D possibly TRBD1 on 6 matching bases. The CDR3 consists of 13 residues. CDR1 and CDR2 from the germline V gene are GTSNPN and SVGIG (reference sequence). V was clipped by 7 bases and J by 0 bases, with 13 bases between them. The CDR3 nucleotides are TGTGCCTCCAGGACAGCTACCTCCTACGAGCAGTACTTC. Encoded protein: CASRTATSYEQYF.

This clone was counted a few times. This chain joins TRBV10-3 and TRBJ2-2; 9 bases match TRBD1. CDR1 is ENHRY and CDR2 is SYGVKD in the germline V gene. Losses at the gene ends were 10 bases for V and 0 bases for J; bases not matched to a gene: 12. The CDR3 consists of 17 residues. CDR3 amino acids: CASEGTGLFPNTGELFF. CDR3 DNA sequence: TGTGCCAGCGAGGGGACAGGGCTTTTTCCGAACACCGGGGAGCTGTTTTTT.

This clone was seen more than once but under ten times. This chain joins TRBV6-5 and TRBJ2-7; D perhaps matches TRBD1 (6 bases). The V and J ends lost 3 bases and 0 bases respectively, with 12 bases between them. The germline gives CDR1 MNHEY, CDR2 SVGAGI. The CDR3 has 15 residues. The CDR3 loop reads CASSYGGAGSYEQYF. For the CDR3, the DNA is TGTGCCAGCAGTTATGGGGGCGCGGGCTCCTACGAGCAGTACTTC.

This clone has only one observation. This chain uses TRBV6-6 with TRBJ1-2; D uncertain. The V and J ends lost 0 bases and 4 bases respectively, with 12 bases between them. The germline V gene has CDR1 MNHNY and CDR2 SVGAGI (reference sequence). CDR3 length equals 15 residues. The CDR3 is CASSYSAGVGYGYTF. The CDR3 coding sequence is TGTGCCAGCAGTTACTCCGCGGGAGTTGGCTATGGCTACACCTTC.

This clone was recorded once. V usage is TRBV27 and J usage is TRBJ2-1; 7 bases agree with TRBD2. CDR1 is MNHEY and CDR2 is SMNVEV in the germline V gene (reference sequence). Trimming at V came to 6 bases and at J to 7 bases, leaving 12 bases not matched to a gene. The CDR3 loop spans 15 amino acids. The DNA for the CDR3 is TGTGCCAGCAGCCGAGCTAGGGGAGGGGTTAATGAGCAGTTCTTC. As protein: CASSRARGGVNEQFF.

The chain joins TRBV28 to TRBJ2-5; 7 nucleotides line up with TRBD2. Germline lookup yields CDR1 MDHEN and CDR2 SYDVKM. The CDR3 is 16 amino acids. V shed 3 bases, J shed 2 bases, and the junction held 9 bases outside the gene matches. CDR3 loop: CASSFRRESFQETQYF. CDR3 bases: TGTGCCAGCAGTTTTCGGCGGGAGTCCTTTCAAGAGACCCAGTACTTC.

This chain connects TRBV30 to TRBJ1-6; D not resolved. Germline assignment: CDR1 GTSNPN and CDR2 SVGIG (reference sequence). This CDR3 contains 12 residues. The ends were cut back, 2 bases at V and 7 bases at J, with 6 bases in the middle. In DNA, the CDR3 is TGTGCCTGGAGTTCGGCCAATTCACCCCTCCACTTT. Translating gives CAWSSANSPLHF.

The genes are TRBV13 and TRBJ2-2; TRBD1 might be the D (6 bases). This CDR3 has 15 amino acids. The V end was cut by 0 bases, the J end by 5 bases, with 10 bases between. CDR1 is PRHDT and CDR2 is FYEKMQ in the germline V gene (reference sequence). The CDR3 here is CASSLGQGVTGELFF. CDR3 bases: TGTGCCAGCAGCTTAGGACAGGGTGTAACCGGGGAGCTGTTTTTT.

As concerns this clone: Other DNA sequences in the sample encode the same CDR3. The rearrangement links TRBV2 to TRBJ2-7; D not resolved. Germline V CDR1 and CDR2: SNHLY, FYNNEI. V was clipped by 5 bases and J by 4 bases, with 3 bases between them. This CDR3 is 10 amino acids long. CDR3 coding DNA: TGTGCCAGCAGTTTATACGAGCAGTACTTC. This translates into CASSLYEQYF.

The gene calls are TRBV14 and TRBJ2-7, with D perhaps TRBD1 or TRBD2 (5 bases each). The CDR3 runs to 16 residues. Trimming cost V 4 bases and J 0 bases, with 16 bases left between them. Per the germline V gene, CDR1 is SGHDN and CDR2 is FVKESK. The CDR3 protein is CASSLVRQTNSYEQYF. DNA of the CDR3: TGTGCCAGCAGCCTCGTGAGACAGACTAACTCCTACGAGCAGTACTTC.

V and J are TRBV19 and TRBJ1-5; D unclear. CDR1 and CDR2 from the germline V gene are LNHDA and SQIVND (reference sequence). V dropped 3 bases and J dropped 1 base, with 7 bases sitting between them. The CDR3 has 14 residues. The CDR3 loop is CASSIPGSNQPQHF. As DNA, the CDR3 is TGTGCCAGTAGTATCCCCGGGAGCAATCAGCCCCAGCATTTT.

This clone was seen a single time. The CDR3 sequence: CASSGLAGGGETQYF. CDR3 DNA: TGTGCCAGCTCGGGACTAGCGGGAGGTGGTGAGACCCAGTACTTC. The chain uses TRBV28 and TRBJ2-5; 15 nucleotides align to TRBD2. V shed 8 bases, J shed 5 bases, and the junction held 6 bases outside the gene matches. Germline V gene sequence: CDR1 MDHEN, CDR2 SYDVKM. This CDR3 comprises 15 residues.

This clone was observed a single time. The chain uses TRBV5-4 and TRBJ2-7; 11 bases match TRBD2. The CDR3 runs 18 residues. Per germline, CDR1 SGHNT and CDR2 YYREEE (reference sequence). Trimming removed 1 base from V and 0 bases from J; junction bases left unmatched: 9. For the CDR3, the DNA is TGTGCCAGCAGCTTGAATGGACTAGCGGGTTCCTTCTCCTACGAGCAGTACTTC. Translation: CASSLNGLAGSFSYEQYF.